The clone carrying this TCR beta chain was seen a few times. As handled by the study authors: Quantification of nucleated cells was approximated via reference gene primer amplification. TCRdb's table, derived via immunoSEQ multiplex PCR, lists solely in-frame clones and lacks some. That table supplies the V and J calls and clone size; D and trimming were determined from the DNA. Among about 58,000 clones listed, around nine tenths were seen once. This CDR3 spans 14 amino acids. Germline V gene sequence: CDR1 MDHEN, CDR2 SYDVKM. The V gene end was trimmed by 3 bases and the J gene end by 2 bases; junction bases not matched to a gene: 4. This sample is part of a study of blood T cell repertoires in COVID-19. As for the study in general: Whether acute or convalescent, the COVID-19 samples came from the United States, Italy and Spain. The analysed material was cDNA or gDNA that came from T cells, B-cell-depleted T cells, or PBMCs.

The clonotype comes from a woman aged 70 to 79 with active COVID-19. The source material was peripheral blood. V usage is TRBV28 and J usage is TRBJ2-7, with 7 bases lining up with TRBD1. CDR3 nucleotides: TGTGCCAGCAGTTTCCCTGGGACAGCCTACGAGCAGTACTTC. This sequence encodes CASSFPGTAYEQYF.